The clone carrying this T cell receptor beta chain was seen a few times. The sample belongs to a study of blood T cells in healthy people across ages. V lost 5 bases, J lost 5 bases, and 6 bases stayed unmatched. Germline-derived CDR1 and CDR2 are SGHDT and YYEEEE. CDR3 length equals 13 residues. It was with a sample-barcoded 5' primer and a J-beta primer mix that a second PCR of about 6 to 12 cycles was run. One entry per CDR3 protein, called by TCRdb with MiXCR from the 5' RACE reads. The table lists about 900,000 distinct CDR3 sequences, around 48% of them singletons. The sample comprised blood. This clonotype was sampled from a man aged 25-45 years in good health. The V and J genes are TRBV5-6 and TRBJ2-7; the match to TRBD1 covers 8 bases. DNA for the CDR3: TGTGCCAGCAGGCGCGGACAGGGAAACGAGCAGTACTTC. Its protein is CASRRGQGNEQYF.